This is a list of T cell receptor beta chains from one sample in a study of PD-L1 blockade in urothelial cancer. The assay was immunoSEQ multiplex PCR, and TCRdb's table has in-frame clones only and misses some. The sample comprises 30,000 to 40,000 clones, approximately 90% of which are singletons, and about 9% rests with the top ten. Sample: PBMCs, taken around atezolizumab (anti-PD-L1) treatment. These receptors were obtained from a man in his sixties or seventies with urothelial cancer. CDR3s include the opening cysteine and the closing phenylalanine or tryptophan. Each record gives: J gene, clone size, D gene, V gene, CDR3 DNA, CDR3 protein. A D gene is named only where the DNA matches it firmly. Where a row states a size, it is once, few, many or the class of an expanded clone; other rows omit it.

J gene: TRBJ1-2; clone size: -; D gene: TRBD1; V gene: TRBV6-6; CDR3 DNA: TGTGCCAGCAAGGGGACAGGGGGAGACTATGGCTACACCTTC; CDR3 protein: CASKGTGGDYGYTF
J gene: TRBJ1-1; clone size: -; D gene: TRBD1; V gene: TRBV9; CDR3 DNA: TGTGCCAGCAGCCGGGGACAGAAGAACACTGAAGCTTTCTTT; CDR3 protein: CASSRGQKNTEAFF
J gene: TRBJ2-1; clone size: -; D gene: -; V gene: TRBV20-1; CDR3 DNA: TGCAGTGCCGGGACTTTGGAGCAGTTCTTC; CDR3 protein: CSAGTLEQFF
J gene: TRBJ2-3; clone size: -; D gene: TRBD1; V gene: TRBV9; CDR3 DNA: TGTGCCAGCAGCGTAAGGACAGGCCCAGATACGCAGTATTTT; CDR3 protein: CASSVRTGPDTQYF
J gene: TRBJ1-1; clone size: -; D gene: -; V gene: TRBV27; CDR3 DNA: TGTGCCAGCAGGAAGCAGGGTTGGTACACTGAAGCTTTCTTT; CDR3 protein: CASRKQGWYTEAFF
J gene: TRBJ2-7; clone size: -; D gene: -; V gene: TRBV29-1; CDR3 DNA: TGCAGCGTCCACAGGGAGGGTAGCTACGAGCAGTACTTC; CDR3 protein: CSVHREGSYEQYF
J gene: TRBJ1-2; clone size: -; D gene: -; V gene: TRBV7-9; CDR3 DNA: TGTGCCAGCAGCCCCCCCCTGACAGATTATATGGTTGGCTACACCTTC; CDR3 protein: CASSPPLTDYMVGYTF
J gene: TRBJ1-2; clone size: -; D gene: TRBD1; V gene: TRBV29-1; CDR3 DNA: TGCAGCGTTGACCTGGACAGGGGGGGTGGCTACACCTTC; CDR3 protein: CSVDLDRGGGYTF
J gene: TRBJ1-5; clone size: -; D gene: -; V gene: TRBV9; CDR3 DNA: TGTGCCAGCAGCGTATCCCCCGAGCAGCCCCAGCATTTT; CDR3 protein: CASSVSPEQPQHF
J gene: TRBJ2-3; clone size: -; D gene: TRBD2; V gene: TRBV2; CDR3 DNA: TGTGCCAGCAGGGCCGGACTAGCGGCTAGCACAGATACGCAGTATTTT; CDR3 protein: CASRAGLAASTDTQYF
J gene: TRBJ2-1; clone size: -; D gene: -; V gene: TRBV10-2; CDR3 DNA: TGCGCCAGCAGTGACAGGGGAGAGGGCCTGAGGTACAATGAGCAGTTCTTC; CDR3 protein: CASSDRGEGLRYNEQFF
J gene: TRBJ2-7; clone size: -; D gene: TRBD1; V gene: TRBV9; CDR3 DNA: TGTGCCAGCAGCGCCGGACAGGGTCCCCACGAGCAGTACTTC; CDR3 protein: CASSAGQGPHEQYF
J gene: TRBJ2-7; clone size: -; D gene: TRBD1; V gene: TRBV2; CDR3 DNA: TGTGCCAGCAGTGAGCTTCCCGGGACAGAGCACTACGAGCAGTACTTC; CDR3 protein: CASSELPGTEHYEQYF
J gene: TRBJ2-1; clone size: once; D gene: TRBD2; V gene: TRBV6-5; CDR3 DNA: TGTGCCAGCAGTCGGACTAGCGGGGTCTACAATGAGCAGTTCTTC; CDR3 protein: CASSRTSGVYNEQFF
J gene: TRBJ2-2; clone size: once; D gene: -; V gene: TRBV5-1; CDR3 DNA: TGCGCCAGCAGCTCAAGCGGAGTCGCGAACACCGGGGAGCTGTTTTTT; CDR3 protein: CASSSSGVANTGELFF
J gene: TRBJ1-3; clone size: -; D gene: -; V gene: TRBV5-4; CDR3 DNA: TGTGCCAGCAGCTACAAGACAGGAGCTGGAAACACCATATATTTT; CDR3 protein: CASSYKTGAGNTIYF
J gene: TRBJ2-2; clone size: -; D gene: -; V gene: TRBV6-6; CDR3 DNA: TGTGCCATTTGGGCAACCGGGGAGCTGTTTTTT; CDR3 protein: CAIWATGELFF
J gene: TRBJ1-1; clone size: -; D gene: -; V gene: TRBV5-6; CDR3 DNA: TGTGCCAGCAGCTTGGCTGGAGGGAACACTGAAGCTTTCTTT; CDR3 protein: CASSLAGGNTEAFF
J gene: TRBJ1-1; clone size: few; D gene: TRBD1; V gene: TRBV6-5; CDR3 DNA: TGTGCCAGCAGACGGCCAGGGGGCTCTTCTGAAGCTTTCTTT; CDR3 protein: CASRRPGGSSEAFF
J gene: TRBJ2-7; clone size: -; D gene: TRBD2; V gene: TRBV2; CDR3 DNA: TGTGCCAGCAGTAAAGGGGCTAGCGGGAGGAACGAGCAGTACTTC; CDR3 protein: CASSKGASGRNEQYF
J gene: TRBJ2-2; clone size: -; D gene: TRBD1; V gene: TRBV19; CDR3 DNA: TGTGCCAGTAGCATGGGACAGGGGTTTACCGGGGAGCTGTTTTTT; CDR3 protein: CASSMGQGFTGELFF
J gene: TRBJ2-2; clone size: -; D gene: -; V gene: TRBV27; CDR3 DNA: TGTGCCAGCAGTCGGTACCTGGTCTCCGCCACCGGGGAGCTGTTTTTT; CDR3 protein: CASSRYLVSATGELFF